These 22 T cell receptor beta chains were all obtained from the same sample, sequenced in a study of blood T cell repertoires in COVID-19. Method: immunoSEQ multiplex PCR; TCRdb's copy keeps in-frame clones and lacks some. The sample includes under 250,000 clones, under 85% of them seen just once. Sequencing used peripheral blood. The receptors were gathered from a man aged 25-45 years who had recovered from COVID-19.

J is TRBJ2-7 and V is TRBV2; no clear D gene. Trimming took 7 bases from V and 3 from J, leaving 13 bases between them. This CDR3 is built from 13 residues. Germline V lookup: CDR1 SNHLY, CDR2 FYNNEI. The CDR3 nucleotides are TGTGCCAGCACCGAACCTCTAAGCTACGAGCAGTACGTC. This encodes CASTEPLSYEQYV.

This sequence joins TRBV19 and TRBJ1-1; D may be TRBD1 (5 bases). The CDR3 is 13 residues long. Germline V gives CDR1 LNHDA, CDR2 SQIVND (reference sequence). The V and J ends lost 6 bases and 3 bases respectively, with 11 bases between them. The CDR3 region is CASRRGGDTEAFF. The CDR3 DNA reads as TGTGCCAGTAGGAGGGGCGGGGACACTGAAGCTTTCTTT.

The chain has TRBV15 and TRBJ1-4, with 8 nucleotides matching TRBD1. The junction had 8 bases not matched to a gene; V was cut back by 0 bases and J by 8 bases. The CDR3 covers 16 residues. The germline gives CDR1 LNHNV, CDR2 YYDKDF (reference sequence). CDR3 protein: CATSRDPGTGGEKLFF. CDR3 coding DNA: TGTGCCACCAGCAGAGATCCTGGGACAGGTGGGGAAAAACTGTTTTTT.

In nucleotides, the CDR3 is TGTGCCACCGAATCCGGGACAGGGAGCTATGGCTACACCTTC. It is translated as CATESGTGSYGYTF. This chain links TRBV19 with TRBJ1-2; 9 bases fit TRBD1. Germline V lookup: CDR1 LNHDA, CDR2 SQIVND (reference sequence). V was clipped by 10 bases and J by 4 bases; unmatched bases: 10. CDR3 size: 14 residues.

This chain joins TRBV5-6 and TRBJ1-2, with 8 bases identical to TRBD1. The CDR3 is 13 amino acids. V shed 4 bases and J 8 bases; nucleotides not matched to a gene: 7. Germline V gene data show CDR1 as SGHDT and CDR2 as YYEEEE. For the CDR3, the DNA is TGTGCCAGCAGCAATACAGGGGGGGAAGGCTACACCTTC. Residues: CASSNTGGEGYTF. Looking up the rest from reference TRBV5-6 and TRBJ1-2 gives the full variable domain: DAGVTQSPTHLIKTRGQQVTLRCSPKSGHDTVSWYQQALGQGPQFIFQYYEEEERQRGNFPDRFSGHQFPNYSSELNVNALLLGDSALYLCASSNTGGEGYTFGSGTRLTVV.

CDR3: CASAGQATGELFF. As DNA, the CDR3 is TGTGCCAGCGCGGGACAGGCCACCGGGGAGCTGTTTTTT. The chain recombines TRBV19 with TRBJ2-2, with 8 bases aligning to TRBD1. Germline CDR1 is LNHDA and CDR2 is SQIVND (reference sequence). V gave up 9 bases and J gave up 4 bases; unmatched junction bases: 4. The length of the CDR3 is 13 residues.

The rearrangement joins TRBV6-1 to TRBJ1-6; 7 bases are a match to TRBD1. The CDR3 is 15 residues long. The germline V gene has CDR1 MNHNS and CDR2 SASEGT. V was clipped by 2 bases and J by 10 bases; unmatched bases: 8. This chain's CDR3 is CASSEYFGTESPLHF. In nucleotides, the CDR3 is TGTGCCAGCAGTGAATATTTCGGGACAGAATCACCCCTCCACTTT.

The chain couples TRBV27 to TRBJ1-6; maybe TRBD1 (6 bases). Germline CDR1 reads MNHEY; CDR2 reads SMNVEV (reference sequence). CDR3 size: 15 residues. The ends were cut back, 5 bases at V and 10 bases at J, with 18 bases in the middle. The CDR3: CASSLFRGVGSPLHF. The CDR3 nucleotides read TGTGCCAGCAGTCTATTCAGGGGCGTCGGATCACCCCTCCACTTT.

The chain uses TRBV15 and TRBJ2-7; TRBD2 matches 7 bases. V shed 4 bases, J shed 0 bases, and the junction held 9 bases outside the gene matches. This CDR3 contains 16 residues. Germline V lookup: CDR1 LNHNV, CDR2 YYDKDF (reference sequence). The CDR3 DNA reads as TGTGCCACCAGCACTCCTAGCGGCAGTAGCTCCTACGAGCAGTACTTC. Encoded protein: CATSTPSGSSSYEQYF.

The genes are TRBV27 and TRBJ1-2; 9 bases agree with TRBD1. This CDR3 is 13 amino acids long. Germline lookup yields CDR1 MNHEY and CDR2 SMNVEV (reference sequence). V shed 6 bases, J shed 6 bases, and the junction held 5 bases outside the gene matches. The CDR3 sequence is CASRGQGLHGYTF. As DNA, the CDR3 is TGTGCCAGCAGGGGACAGGGCCTACATGGCTACACCTTC.

The chain is built from TRBV7-2 and TRBJ1-2; the match to TRBD1 covers 9 bases. The CDR3 has 15 amino acids. V lost 3 bases to trimming and J lost 7 bases; unmatched junction nucleotides: 9. CDR1 is SGHTA, CDR2 FQGNSA, per germline. The CDR3 reads CASSFSGTGPFGYTF. The CDR3 DNA sequence: TGTGCCAGCAGCTTTTCCGGGACAGGGCCTTTTGGCTACACCTTC.

V usage is TRBV3-1 (or the pseudogene TRBV3-2) and J usage is TRBJ2-7; D is possibly TRBD2 (7 bases). The CDR3 is made up of 12 amino acids. Germline V CDR1 and CDR2: LGHDT, YNNKEL (reference sequence). V lost 3 bases and J lost 7, with 10 bases in between. This CDR3 is CASSQGGLEQYV. The CDR3 DNA reads as TGTGCCAGCAGCCAGGGGGGGCTTGAGCAGTACGTC.

This clone turned up a few times. The chain recombines TRBV2 with TRBJ1-1, with TRBD1 identical over 8 bases. This CDR3 has 15 amino acids. In germline, CDR1 is SNHLY, CDR2 FYNNEI. J gave up 1 base and V 0 bases, and 1 base lay outside the gene matches. The CDR3: CASSEAGQGNTEAFF. The CDR3 DNA reads TGTGCCAGCAGTGAAGCAGGACAGGGGAACACTGAAGCTTTCTTT. The variable domain in full, completed from reference TRBV2 and TRBJ1-1, reads EPEVTQTPSHQVTQMGQEVILRCVPISNHLYFYWYRQILGQKVEFLVSFYNNEISEKSEIFDDQFSVERPDGSNFTLKIRSTKLEDSAMYFCASSEAGQGNTEAFFGQGTRLTVV.

The rearrangement uses TRBV5-5 and TRBJ2-1; 9 bases fit TRBD1. The CDR3 length is 15 residues. Germline CDR1 is SGHKS and CDR2 is YYEKEE (reference sequence). V lost 4 bases, J lost 7 bases, and 9 bases stayed unmatched. The CDR3 protein is CASSTVTGGTNEQFF. DNA for the CDR3: TGTGCCAGCAGCACCGTGACAGGGGGAACGAATGAGCAGTTCTTC.

The rearrangement links TRBV2 to TRBJ1-2; D is uncertain. Trimming shortened V by 5 bases and J by 0 bases, and 7 bases separated the two germline ends. Germline-derived CDR1 and CDR2 are SNHLY and FYNNEI. The CDR3 runs to 13 residues. Here the CDR3 DNA reads TGTGCCAGCAGTTTGCGGGCTAACTATGGCTACACCTTC. Translated: CASSLRANYGYTF.

This clone was observed a handful of times. The rearrangement uses TRBV19 and TRBJ2-1; D is perhaps TRBD2 (5 bases). The V gene lost 5 bases and the J gene lost 0 bases, with 11 bases spanning the gap. Germline CDR1 LNHDA, CDR2 SQIVND (reference sequence). CDR3 length: 15 amino acids. CDR3 DNA sequence: TGTGCCAGTAGTCGGACTTCCATCTCCTACAATGAGCAGTTCTTC. It codes for CASSRTSISYNEQFF.

This chain uses TRBV11-2 with TRBJ1-3; a weak D match, TRBD1 (5 bases). This CDR3 is built from 14 residues. With 5 bases removed from V and 0 bases from J, the gap between germline ends came to 8 bases. Germline CDR1 reads SGHAT; CDR2 reads FQNNGV. This CDR3 is CASSKTDSGNTIYF. In nucleotides, the CDR3 is TGTGCCAGCAGCAAGACAGACTCTGGAAACACCATATATTTT. Based on the CDR3 plus reference TRBV11-2 and TRBJ1-3, the full variable domain is EAGVAQSPRYKIIEKRQSVAFWCNPISGHATLYWYQQILGQGPKLLIQFQNNGVVDDSQLPKDRFSAERLKGVDSTLKIQPAKLEDSAVYLCASSKTDSGNTIYFGEGSWLTVV.

The chain uses TRBV7-8 and TRBJ2-1; no clear D. CDR1 SGHVS and CDR2 FQNEAQ come from the germline V gene. The V gene lost 6 bases and the J gene lost 2 bases, with 14 bases spanning the gap. The CDR3 length is 15 residues. This CDR3 reads CASRHTVEPYNEQFF. DNA of the CDR3: TGTGCCAGCAGGCATACGGTAGAGCCCTACAATGAGCAGTTCTTC.

The chain carries TRBV4-1 and TRBJ2-5, with 8 bases that match TRBD2. The CDR3 is 16 amino acids. V was pared by 0 bases and J by 0 bases, with 3 bases of the junction left unmatched. The germline CDR1 and CDR2 sequences are MGHRA and YSYEKL. The CDR3 DNA is TGCGCCAGCAGCCAAGATCCAGCGGGGGACCAAGAGACCCAGTACTTC. Translated, it gives CASSQDPAGDQETQYF.

The CDR3 loop is CASSEQGRSYNEQFF. The CDR3, as DNA: TGTGCCAGCAGTGAACAGGGCCGCTCCTACAATGAGCAGTTCTTC. This rearrangement joins TRBV6-1 to TRBJ2-1; possible D gene TRBD1, 5 bases. This CDR3 has 15 amino acids. Trimming pared 2 bases from V and 0 bases from J, leaving 8 bases between. Germline V gives CDR1 MNHNS, CDR2 SASEGT.

This sequence joins TRBV18 and TRBJ1-1; D ambiguous. V shed 3 bases and J shed 1 base, with 15 bases lying between them. Germline lookup yields CDR1 KGHSH and CDR2 LQKENI. The CDR3 consists of 16 residues. The DNA of the CDR3 is TGTGCCAGCTCACCGAGCCCAAACAGAAAGAACACTGAAGCTTTCTTT. It is translated as CASSPSPNRKNTEAFF.

J is TRBJ2-2 and V is TRBV19; 8 bases map to TRBD1. CDR3 length: 17 amino acids. V shed 0 bases and J 7 bases; nucleotides not matched to a gene: 10. CDR1 is LNHDA, CDR2 SQIVND, per germline (reference sequence). The CDR3 protein is CASSIDRQGAQNGELFF. The DNA of the CDR3 is TGTGCCAGTAGTATAGATAGGCAGGGGGCGCAGAACGGGGAGCTGTTTTTT.